The 21 T cell receptor beta chains in this list originate from one sample, sequenced in a study of long-term antiretroviral therapy in people with HIV. The libraries were made with immunoSEQ v3.0 at survey level. Assay: immunoSEQ multiplex PCR; the TCRdb copy retains only in-frame clones and omits some. The sample records approximately 30,000 clones, roughly 98% being singletons. The input for sequencing was unsorted PBMCs, taken 7.6 years after starting antiretroviral therapy. Receptors were obtained from a man aged 25 to 45 with HIV.

The J gene is TRBJ1-4, the V gene TRBV9; D gene uncertain. The CDR3 has 14 amino acids. Germline-derived CDR1 and CDR2 are SGDLS and YYNGEE. V was trimmed by 0 bases and J by 8 bases, leaving 11 bases between them. The CDR3 here is CASSVAGEREKLFF. As DNA, the CDR3 is TGTGCCAGCAGCGTAGCGGGAGAACGGGAAAAACTGTTTTTT.

In its sample, this clone was seen once. The chain links TRBV5-1 to TRBJ1-1; D gene ambiguous. This CDR3 comprises 14 residues. Germline values: CDR1 SGHRS, CDR2 YFSETQ. V dropped 6 bases and J dropped 3 bases, with 15 bases sitting between them. The CDR3 region has the DNA TGCGCCAGCAACGCCCTTGTGACCGACACTGAAGCTTTCTTT. Residues: CASNALVTDTEAFF.

The chain joins TRBV9 to TRBJ2-2; possible D gene TRBD1, 5 bases. This CDR3 is built from 13 residues. The V gene lost 4 bases and the J gene lost 4 bases, with 8 bases spanning the gap. The germline gives CDR1 SGDLS, CDR2 YYNGEE. The CDR3 DNA is TGTGCCAGCAGCTTCCAGGGCACCGGGGAGCTGTTTTTT. It encodes CASSFQGTGELFF. The full variable domain, with the rest looked up from reference TRBV9 and TRBJ2-2, is DSGVTQTPKHLITATGQRVTLRCSPRSGDLSVYWYQQSLDQGLQFLIQYYNGEERAKGNILERFSAQQFPDLHSELNLSSLELGDSALYFCASSFQGTGELFFGEGSRLTVL.

This clone was counted a single time. In DNA, the CDR3 is TGTGCCATCAGTGAGTCCGGGACAGCCTACGAGCAGTACTTC. Translating gives CAISESGTAYEQYF. The chain joins TRBV10-3 to TRBJ2-7, with 7 bases that match TRBD1. Trimming removed 0 bases from V and 2 bases from J; junction bases left unmatched: 1. Per germline, CDR1 ENHRY and CDR2 SYGVKD. CDR3 length: 14 amino acids.

The chain employs TRBV18 and TRBJ1-2; D possibly corresponds to TRBD1 (6 bases). The V gene's germline CDR1 is KGHSH and CDR2 LQKENI. The CDR3 consists of 16 residues. V was shortened by 3 bases and J by 2 bases, with 16 bases between the two germline ends. For the CDR3, the DNA is TGTGCCAGCTCACCCTTCTACAGGGACGGAAACTATGGCTACACCTTC. Its protein product is CASSPFYRDGNYGYTF.

The chain employs TRBV27 and TRBJ2-3; D remains unclear. The V end was cut by 5 bases, the J end by 6 bases, with 12 bases between. Germline loops: CDR1 MNHEY, CDR2 SMNVEV (reference sequence). The CDR3 totals 13 residues. Here the CDR3 DNA reads TGTGCCAGCAGTATCCTTCAGGCGGATACGCAGTATTTT. It encodes CASSILQADTQYF.

The rearrangement joins TRBV4-1 to TRBJ2-7; D is unresolved. CDR3 size: 11 residues. The ends were cut back, 3 bases at V and 9 bases at J, with 9 bases in the middle. Germline CDR1 reads MGHRA; CDR2 reads YSYEKL. The CDR3 DNA is TGCGCCAGCAGCCAGGTCCGGTGGCAGTACTTC. Residues: CASSQVRWQYF.

The chain has TRBV7-2 and TRBJ2-3; perhaps D is TRBD1 or TRBD2 (5 bases each). Germline loops: CDR1 SGHTA, CDR2 FQGNSA. The CDR3 is 17 residues long. V gave up 5 bases and J gave up 2 bases, with 20 bases separating them. The CDR3 DNA is TGTGCCAGCAGCCGAACTTCAACGGGACGCTTCACAGATACGCAGTATTTT. Protein: CASSRTSTGRFTDTQYF.

As DNA, the CDR3 is TGTGCCAGCAGCTTAAACGCAGGCGAGCAGTACTTC. Translated: CASSLNAGEQYF. The chain employs TRBV7-9 and TRBJ2-7; D remains ambiguous. The V gene lost 2 bases and the J gene lost 6 bases, with 8 bases spanning the gap. Germline CDR1 is SEHNR and CDR2 is FQNEAQ (reference sequence). This CDR3 spans 12 amino acids.

V gene TRBV6-5 combines with J gene TRBJ2-1; D is possibly TRBD2 (6 bases). The CDR3 is 14 amino acids. Germline V gene data show CDR1 as MNHEY and CDR2 as SVGAGI. The V and J ends lost 10 bases and 10 bases respectively, with 23 bases between them. The CDR3 loop is CANMGTGLSREQFF. In nucleotides, the CDR3 is TGTGCCAACATGGGGACGGGACTGTCCAGGGAGCAGTTCTTC.

This chain connects TRBV19 to TRBJ2-7, with unresolved D. The germline CDR1 and CDR2 sequences are LNHDA and SQIVND (reference sequence). Trimming removed 2 bases from V and 5 bases from J, with 10 bases in between. The CDR3 is 13 residues long. The CDR3: CASSIRPADEQYF. CDR3 sequence (DNA): TGTGCCAGTAGTATACGACCCGCGGACGAGCAGTACTTC.

The chain links TRBV9 to TRBJ1-4; unclear D gene. Per the germline V gene, CDR1 is SGDLS and CDR2 is YYNGEE. This CDR3 contains 13 residues. V lost 0 bases and J lost 8, with 8 bases in between. The DNA of the CDR3 is TGTGCCAGCAGCGTAGGTCACCGGGAAAAACTGTTTTTT. As protein: CASSVGHREKLFF.

J is TRBJ1-2 and V is TRBV4-3, with TRBD1 matching 9 bases. V was clipped by 5 bases and J by 4 bases; unmatched bases: 2. This CDR3 contains 13 residues. CDR1 and CDR2 (germline): LGHNA, YSLEER. CDR3 sequence reads: CASSVGQGYGYTF. The DNA for the CDR3 is TGCGCCAGCAGCGTGGGACAGGGCTATGGCTACACCTTC.

This chain uses TRBV15 with TRBJ1-2; the D is unclear. In germline, CDR1 is LNHNV, CDR2 YYDKDF (reference sequence). Trimming shortened V by 0 bases and J by 8 bases, and 10 bases separated the two germline ends. This CDR3 has 13 residues. The CDR3 sequence is CATSREVSNGYTF. For the CDR3, the DNA is TGTGCCACCAGCAGAGAGGTGTCAAACGGCTACACCTTC.

This chain joins TRBV2 and TRBJ1-4; D gene unclear. This CDR3 spans 14 amino acids. Looked up from germline, CDR1 is SNHLY and CDR2 is FYNNEI. V gave up 7 bases and J gave up 8 bases, with 17 bases separating them. The CDR3 region has the DNA TGTGCCAGCAAACCGAGCAAGGTCAGGGAAAAACTGTTTTTT. Its translation: CASKPSKVREKLFF.

The rearrangement joins TRBV19 to TRBJ1-1; TRBD1 matches at 10 bases. Germline V gene data show CDR1 as LNHDA and CDR2 as SQIVND (reference sequence). The CDR3 totals 15 residues. V shed 4 bases and J 5 bases; nucleotides not matched to a gene: 7. The CDR3 sequence is CASSTPGQGFTEAFF. The CDR3 DNA follows: TGTGCCAGTAGTACCCCGGGACAGGGGTTTACTGAAGCTTTCTTT.

The chain uses TRBV2 and TRBJ1-4, with D unclear. Germline-derived CDR1 and CDR2 are SNHLY and FYNNEI. CDR3 length equals 15 residues. V lost 2 bases, J lost 0 bases, and 7 bases lay in between. The CDR3 region is CASSEQHATNEKLFF. CDR3 coding DNA: TGTGCCAGCAGTGAACAGCATGCAACTAATGAAAAACTGTTTTTT.

The chain couples TRBV4-2 to TRBJ2-7; the D is unclear. Germline V CDR1 and CDR2: LGHNA, YNFKEQ. V was pared by 1 base and J by 2 bases, with 9 bases between. CDR3 length: 14 residues. CDR3 coding DNA: TGTGCCAGCAGCCAAGCGGGTCTTCCCTACGAGCAGTACTTC. The encoded protein is CASSQAGLPYEQYF.

CDR3 protein: CASSQTTATDTQYF. The CDR3 DNA follows: TGTGCCAGCAGTCAAACGACGGCTACAGATACGCAGTATTTT. V usage is TRBV6-5 and J usage is TRBJ2-3; D gene uncertain. CDR1 is MNHEY, CDR2 SVGAGI, per germline. The length of the CDR3 is 14 residues. V dropped 5 bases and J dropped 3 bases, with 12 bases sitting between them.

This clone has only one observation. This chain links TRBV5-5 with TRBJ2-7; 7 bases fit TRBD1. Trimming took 6 bases from V and 0 from J; bases not matched to a gene: 18. This CDR3 comprises 18 residues. From germline, CDR1 is SGHKS and CDR2 YYEKEE (reference sequence). The CDR3 loop reads CASNTLTGTEFFSYEQYF. In DNA form, the CDR3 reads TGTGCCAGCAATACCTTAACCGGGACAGAGTTTTTCTCCTACGAGCAGTACTTC.

The chain uses TRBV7-9 and TRBJ1-2; 10 bases line up with TRBD1. V trimming: 3 bases; J trimming: 1 base; junction bases outside the gene matches: 5. The CDR3 is made up of 16 amino acids. CDR1 and CDR2 from the germline V gene are SEHNR and FQNEAQ (reference sequence). The CDR3 spells CASSLYGTGDNYGYTF. CDR3 nucleotide sequence: TGTGCCAGCAGCTTGTATGGGACAGGGGATAACTATGGCTACACCTTC.